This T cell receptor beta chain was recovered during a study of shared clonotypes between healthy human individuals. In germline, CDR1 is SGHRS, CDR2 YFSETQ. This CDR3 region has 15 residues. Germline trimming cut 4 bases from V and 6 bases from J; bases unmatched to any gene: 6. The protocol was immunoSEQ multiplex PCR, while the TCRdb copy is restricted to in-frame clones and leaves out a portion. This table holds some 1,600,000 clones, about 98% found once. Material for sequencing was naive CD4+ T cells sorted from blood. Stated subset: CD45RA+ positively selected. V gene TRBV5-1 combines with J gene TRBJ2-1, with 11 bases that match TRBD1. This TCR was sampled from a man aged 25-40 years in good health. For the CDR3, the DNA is TGCGCCAGCAGCCCTGGACAGGGGGCGCCCAATGAGCAGTTCTTC. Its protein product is CASSPGQGAPNEQFF. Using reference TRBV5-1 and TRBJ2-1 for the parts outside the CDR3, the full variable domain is KAGVTQTPRYLIKTRGQQVTLSCSPISGHRSVSWYQQTPGQGLQFLFEYFSETQRNKGNFPGRFSGRQFSNSRSEMNVSTLELGDSALYLCASSPGQGAPNEQFFGPGTRLTVL.